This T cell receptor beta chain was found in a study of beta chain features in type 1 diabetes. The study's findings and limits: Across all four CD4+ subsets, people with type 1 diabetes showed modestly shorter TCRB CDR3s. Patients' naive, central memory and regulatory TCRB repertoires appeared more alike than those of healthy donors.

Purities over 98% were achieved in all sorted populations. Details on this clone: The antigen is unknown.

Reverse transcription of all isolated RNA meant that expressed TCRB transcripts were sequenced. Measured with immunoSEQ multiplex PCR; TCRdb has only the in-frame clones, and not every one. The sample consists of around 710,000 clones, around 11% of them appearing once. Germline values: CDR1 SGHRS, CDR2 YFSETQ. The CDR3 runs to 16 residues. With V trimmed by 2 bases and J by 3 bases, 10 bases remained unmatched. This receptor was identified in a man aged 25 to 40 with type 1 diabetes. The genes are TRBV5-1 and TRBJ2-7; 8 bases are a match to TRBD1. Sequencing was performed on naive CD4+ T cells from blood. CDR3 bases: TGCGCCAGCAGCTTCCCTCGGACAGGGAAAGACTACGAGCAGTACTTC. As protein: CASSFPRTGKDYEQYF.